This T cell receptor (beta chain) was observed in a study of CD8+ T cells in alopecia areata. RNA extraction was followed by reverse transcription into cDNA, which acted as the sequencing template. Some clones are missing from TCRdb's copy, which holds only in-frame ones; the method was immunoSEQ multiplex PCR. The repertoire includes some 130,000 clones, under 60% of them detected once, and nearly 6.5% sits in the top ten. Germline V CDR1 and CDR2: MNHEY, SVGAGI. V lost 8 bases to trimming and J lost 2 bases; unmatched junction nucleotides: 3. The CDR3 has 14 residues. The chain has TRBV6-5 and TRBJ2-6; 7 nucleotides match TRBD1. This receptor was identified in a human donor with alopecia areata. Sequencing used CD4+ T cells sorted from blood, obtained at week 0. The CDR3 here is CASQDRAGANVLTF. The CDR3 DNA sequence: TGTGCCAGCCAAGACAGGGCTGGGGCCAACGTCCTGACTTTC.